This T cell receptor beta chain was observed in a study of radiotherapy plus CTLA-4 blockade in lung cancer (dated by TCRdb to between 2018 and 2020). As for the study more broadly: Among enrolled patients, around 20% had an objective response and 25% to 35% reached disease control. General conclusions and limits of the study: After treatment with radiotherapy and ipilimumab, TCR clones that came from tumors expanded in the peripheral blood. The strongest predictors of response, as reported, were early dynamic changes in blood T cell clones along with a rise in serum interferon-beta after radiation.

The study evaluated CTLA-4 blockade (ipilimumab) given together with focal radiation therapy in patients who had chemo-refractory metastatic non-small-cell lung cancer. The junction carries 11 bases between V and J, which are trimmed by 6 bases and 0 bases respectively. CDR1 and CDR2 are drawn from the germline V gene: KGHSH, LQKENI. The CDR3 runs 14 amino acids, cysteine and phenylalanine included. The retained sequence is limited to the CDR3, 42 bases, with the frame set at the first base. The library was built by means of the immunoSEQ multiplex PCR assay. As stored in TCRdb, this immuneACCESS dataset retains in-frame rearrangements with V and J assigned. A fraction of the clones does not appear; measured against another copy, unresolved V genes explain less than half of the discrepancy, and the remainder lacks a known reason. A total of 9,500 to 15,000 clones appear in this sample, roughly four fifths of them only once. The top ten constitute approximately 30% of the sample.

A note on this clone: Its antigen remains unidentified. No base quality values were provided; no much bigger clone lies one nucleotide off.

The TCR originated in a human donor with non-small cell lung cancer that progressed on radiotherapy plus ipilimumab. The starting material was peripheral blood, obtained from a patient treated with radiotherapy plus ipilimumab. The rearranged chain carries TRBV18 and TRBJ1-2; the D gene is perhaps TRBD1, on 5 matching bases. CDR3 loop: CASSSARANYGYTF. The nucleotide sequence reads as follows: TGTGCCAGCTCCTCAGCCAGGGCTAACTATGGCTACACCTTC.